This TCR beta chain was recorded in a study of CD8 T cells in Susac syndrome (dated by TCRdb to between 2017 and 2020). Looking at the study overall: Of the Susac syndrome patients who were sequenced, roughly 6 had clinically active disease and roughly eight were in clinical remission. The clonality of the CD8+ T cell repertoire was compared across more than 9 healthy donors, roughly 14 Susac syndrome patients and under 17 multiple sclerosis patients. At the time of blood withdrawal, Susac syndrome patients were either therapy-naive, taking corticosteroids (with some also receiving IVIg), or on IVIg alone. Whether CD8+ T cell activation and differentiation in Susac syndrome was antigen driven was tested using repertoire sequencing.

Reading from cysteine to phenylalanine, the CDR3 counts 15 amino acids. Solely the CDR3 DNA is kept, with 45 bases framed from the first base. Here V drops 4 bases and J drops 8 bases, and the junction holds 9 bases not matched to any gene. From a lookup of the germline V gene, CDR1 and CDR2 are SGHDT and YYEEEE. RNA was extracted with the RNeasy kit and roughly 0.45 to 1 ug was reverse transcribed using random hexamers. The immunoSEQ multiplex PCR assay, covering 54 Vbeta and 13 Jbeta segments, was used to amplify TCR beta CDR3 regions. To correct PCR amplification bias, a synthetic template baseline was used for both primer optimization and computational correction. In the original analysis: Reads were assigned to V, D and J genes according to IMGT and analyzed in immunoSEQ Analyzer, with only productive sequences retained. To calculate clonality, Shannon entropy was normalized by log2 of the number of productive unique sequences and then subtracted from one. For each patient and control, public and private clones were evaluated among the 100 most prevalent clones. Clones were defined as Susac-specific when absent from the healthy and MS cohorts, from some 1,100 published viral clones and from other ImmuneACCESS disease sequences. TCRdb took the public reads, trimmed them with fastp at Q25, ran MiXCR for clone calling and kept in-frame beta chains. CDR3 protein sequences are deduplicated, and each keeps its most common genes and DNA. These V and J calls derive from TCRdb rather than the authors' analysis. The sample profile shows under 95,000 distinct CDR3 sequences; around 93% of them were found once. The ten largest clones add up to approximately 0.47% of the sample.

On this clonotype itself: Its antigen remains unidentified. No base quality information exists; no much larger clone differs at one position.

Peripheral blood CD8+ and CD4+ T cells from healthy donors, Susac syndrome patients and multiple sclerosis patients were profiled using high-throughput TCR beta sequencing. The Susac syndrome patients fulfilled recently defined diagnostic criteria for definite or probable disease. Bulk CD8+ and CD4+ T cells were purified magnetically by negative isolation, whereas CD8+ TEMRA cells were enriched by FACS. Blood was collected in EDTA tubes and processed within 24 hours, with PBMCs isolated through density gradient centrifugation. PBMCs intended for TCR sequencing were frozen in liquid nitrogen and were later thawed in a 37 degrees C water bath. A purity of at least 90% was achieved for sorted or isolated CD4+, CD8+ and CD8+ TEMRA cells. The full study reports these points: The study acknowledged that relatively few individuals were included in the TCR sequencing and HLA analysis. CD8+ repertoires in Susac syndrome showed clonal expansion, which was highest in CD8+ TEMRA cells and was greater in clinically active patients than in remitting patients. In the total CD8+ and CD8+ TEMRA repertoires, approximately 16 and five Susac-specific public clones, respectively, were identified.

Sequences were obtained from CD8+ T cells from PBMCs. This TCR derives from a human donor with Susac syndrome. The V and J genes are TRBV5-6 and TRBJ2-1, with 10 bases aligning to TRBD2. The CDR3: CASSGGLAAFHEQFF. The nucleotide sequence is TGTGCCAGCAGCGGCGGACTAGCGGCGTTCCATGAGCAGTTCTTC.